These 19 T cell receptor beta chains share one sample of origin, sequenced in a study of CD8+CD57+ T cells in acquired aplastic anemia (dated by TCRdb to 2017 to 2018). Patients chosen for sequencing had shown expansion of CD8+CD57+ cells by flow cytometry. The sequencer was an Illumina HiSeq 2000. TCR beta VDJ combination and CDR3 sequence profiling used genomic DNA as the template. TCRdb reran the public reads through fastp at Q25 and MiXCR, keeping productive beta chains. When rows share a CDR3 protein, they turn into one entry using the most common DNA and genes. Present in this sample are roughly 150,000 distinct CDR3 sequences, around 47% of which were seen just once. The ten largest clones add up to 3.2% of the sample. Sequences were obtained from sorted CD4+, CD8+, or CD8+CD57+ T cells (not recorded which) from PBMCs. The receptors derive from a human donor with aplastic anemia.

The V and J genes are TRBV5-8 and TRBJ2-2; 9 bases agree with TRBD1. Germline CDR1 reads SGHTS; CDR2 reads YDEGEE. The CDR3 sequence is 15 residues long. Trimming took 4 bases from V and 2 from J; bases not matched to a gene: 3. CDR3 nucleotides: TGTGCCAGCAGCAAACAGGGGGCAAACACCGGGGAGCTGTTTTTT. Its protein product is CASSKQGANTGELFF. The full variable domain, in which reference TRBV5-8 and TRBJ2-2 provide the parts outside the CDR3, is EAGVTQSPTHLIKTRGQQATLRCSPISGHTSVYWYQQALGLGLQFLLWYDEGEERNRGNFPPRFSGRQFPNYSSELNVNALELEDSALYLCASSKQGANTGELFFGEGSRLTVL.

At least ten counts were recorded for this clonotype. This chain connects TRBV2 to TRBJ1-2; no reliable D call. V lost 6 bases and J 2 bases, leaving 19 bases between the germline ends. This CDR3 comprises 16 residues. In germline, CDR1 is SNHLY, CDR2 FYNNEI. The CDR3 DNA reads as TGTGCCAGCAGAGAAAATCGACAAGACCTCAACTATGGCTACACCTTC. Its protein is CASRENRQDLNYGYTF.

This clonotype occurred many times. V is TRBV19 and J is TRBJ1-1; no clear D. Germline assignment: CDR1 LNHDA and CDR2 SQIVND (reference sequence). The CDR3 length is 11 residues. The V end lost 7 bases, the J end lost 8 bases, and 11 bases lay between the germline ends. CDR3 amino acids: CASNSPGEAFF. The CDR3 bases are TGTGCCAGTAACAGCCCCGGAGAAGCTTTCTTT.

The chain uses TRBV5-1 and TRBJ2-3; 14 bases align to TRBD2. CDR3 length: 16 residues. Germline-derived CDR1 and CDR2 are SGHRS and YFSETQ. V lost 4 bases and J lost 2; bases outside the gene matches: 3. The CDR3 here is CASSKGLAGVTDTQYF. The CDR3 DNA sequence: TGCGCCAGCAGCAAGGGACTAGCGGGAGTCACAGATACGCAGTATTTT.

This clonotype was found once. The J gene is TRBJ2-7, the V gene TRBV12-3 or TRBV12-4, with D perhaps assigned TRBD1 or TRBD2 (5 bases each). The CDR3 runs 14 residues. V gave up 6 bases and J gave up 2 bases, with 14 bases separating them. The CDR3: CASSPVLGAYEQYV. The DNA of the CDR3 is TGTGCCAGCAGCCCCGTTTTGGGGGCCTACGAGCAGTACGTC.

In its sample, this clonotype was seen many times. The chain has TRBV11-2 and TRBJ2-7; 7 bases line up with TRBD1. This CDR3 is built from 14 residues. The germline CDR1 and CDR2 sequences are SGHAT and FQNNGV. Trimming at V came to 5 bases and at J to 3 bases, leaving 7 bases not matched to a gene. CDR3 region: CASSPTTGRYEQYF. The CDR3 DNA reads TGTGCCAGCAGCCCGACGACAGGGCGCTACGAGCAGTACTTC.

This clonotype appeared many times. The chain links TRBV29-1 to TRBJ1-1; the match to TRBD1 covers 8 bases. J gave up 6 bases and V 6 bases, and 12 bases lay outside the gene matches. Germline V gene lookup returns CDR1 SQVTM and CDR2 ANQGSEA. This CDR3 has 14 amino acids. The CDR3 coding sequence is TGCAGCGTCGCACAGGGGGGGGGAGGTCCTGAAGCTTTCTTT. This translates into CSVAQGGGGPEAFF.

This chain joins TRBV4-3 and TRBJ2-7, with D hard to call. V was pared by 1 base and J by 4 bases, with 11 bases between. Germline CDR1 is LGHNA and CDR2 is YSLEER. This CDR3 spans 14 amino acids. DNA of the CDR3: TGCGCCAGCAGCCAAGTGTTGCGTAATTACGAGCAGTACTTC. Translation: CASSQVLRNYEQYF.

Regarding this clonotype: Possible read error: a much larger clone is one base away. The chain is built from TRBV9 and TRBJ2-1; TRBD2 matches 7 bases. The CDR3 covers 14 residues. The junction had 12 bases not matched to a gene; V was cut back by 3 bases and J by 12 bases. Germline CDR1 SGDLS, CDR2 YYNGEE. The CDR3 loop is CASSGRTSGDGQFF. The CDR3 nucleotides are TGTGCCAGCAGCGGGAGGACTAGTGGCGATGGGCAGTTCTTC.

For the CDR3, the DNA is TGTGCCAGCAGTGAACTAGATTTCCGGAGCGCCGAGCAGTACTTC. This gives the protein CASSELDFRSAEQYF. The V call is TRBV2, the J call TRBJ2-7; the D is unclear. Germline CDR1 and CDR2: SNHLY and FYNNEI. This CDR3 is 15 amino acids long. V was shortened by 2 bases and J by 6 bases, with 17 bases between the two germline ends.

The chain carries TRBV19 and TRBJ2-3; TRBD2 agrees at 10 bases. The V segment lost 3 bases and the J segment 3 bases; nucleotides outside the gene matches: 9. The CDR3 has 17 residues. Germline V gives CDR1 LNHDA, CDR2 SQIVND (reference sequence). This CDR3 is CASSIPTLAGETDTQYF. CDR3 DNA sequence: TGTGCCAGTAGTATCCCTACTCTAGCGGGAGAGACAGATACGCAGTATTTT.

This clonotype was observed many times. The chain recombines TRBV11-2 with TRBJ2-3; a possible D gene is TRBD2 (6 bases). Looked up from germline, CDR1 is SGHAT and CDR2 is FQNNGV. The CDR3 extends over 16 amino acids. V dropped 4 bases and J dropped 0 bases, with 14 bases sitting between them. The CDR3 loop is CASSSRPGLSTDTQYF. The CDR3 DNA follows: TGTGCCAGCAGCTCCCGCCCGGGACTTAGCACAGATACGCAGTATTTT.

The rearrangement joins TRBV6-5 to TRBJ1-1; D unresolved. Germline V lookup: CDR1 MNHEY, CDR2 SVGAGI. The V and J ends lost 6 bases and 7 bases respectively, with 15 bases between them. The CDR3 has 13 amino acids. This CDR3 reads CASRTPGSFEAFF. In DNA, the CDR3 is TGTGCCAGCAGGACCCCCGGAAGTTTTGAAGCTTTCTTT.

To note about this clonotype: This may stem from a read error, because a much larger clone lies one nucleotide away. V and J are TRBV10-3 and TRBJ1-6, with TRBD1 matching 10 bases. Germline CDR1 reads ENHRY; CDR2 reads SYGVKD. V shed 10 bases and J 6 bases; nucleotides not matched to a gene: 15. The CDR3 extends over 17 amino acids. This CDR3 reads CASRLTDRGRTNSPLHF. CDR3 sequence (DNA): TGTGCCAGCCGGCTAACCGACAGGGGGCGAACTAATTCACCCCTCCACTTT.

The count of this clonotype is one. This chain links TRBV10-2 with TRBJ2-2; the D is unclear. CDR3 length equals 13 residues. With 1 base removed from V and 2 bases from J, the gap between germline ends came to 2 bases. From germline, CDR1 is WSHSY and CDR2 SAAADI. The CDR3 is CASSEFNTGELFF. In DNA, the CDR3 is TGCGCCAGCAGTGAGTTTAACACCGGGGAGCTGTTTTTT.

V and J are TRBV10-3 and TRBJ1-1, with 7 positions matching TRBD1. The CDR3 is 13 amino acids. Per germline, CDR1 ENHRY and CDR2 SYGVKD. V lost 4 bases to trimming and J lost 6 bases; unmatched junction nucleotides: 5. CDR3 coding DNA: TGTGCCATCAGTGGACAGGGAGTTCCTGAAGCTTTCTTT. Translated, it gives CAISGQGVPEAFF.

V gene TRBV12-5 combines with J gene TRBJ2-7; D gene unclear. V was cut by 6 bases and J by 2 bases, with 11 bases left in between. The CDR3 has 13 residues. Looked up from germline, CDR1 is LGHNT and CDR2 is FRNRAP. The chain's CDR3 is CASGPSRTYEQYF. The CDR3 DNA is TGTGCTAGTGGCCCGAGCAGGACCTACGAGCAGTACTTC. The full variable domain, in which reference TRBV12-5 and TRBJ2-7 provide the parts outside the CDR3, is DARVTQTPRHKVTEMGQEVTMRCQPILGHNTVFWYRQTMMQGLELLAYFRNRAPLDDSGMPKDRFSAEMPDATLATLKIQPSEPRDSAVYFCASGPSRTYEQYFGPGTRLTVT.

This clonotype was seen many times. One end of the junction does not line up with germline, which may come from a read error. The DNA of the CDR3 is TGTGCCAGCAGCGTAGACAGGGAGCAGGATACGCAGTATTTT. This sequence encodes CASSVDREQDTQYF. The rearrangement joins TRBV11-2 to TRBJ2-3, with 7 bases lining up with TRBD1. Per the germline V gene, CDR1 is SGHAT and CDR2 is FQNNGV. The CDR3 totals 14 residues.

CDR3 bases: TGTGCCAGCACTTCCCCCAGCTCTGGGGCCAACGTCCTGACTTTC. It codes for CASTSPSSGANVLTF. V is TRBV27 and J is TRBJ2-6, with D unresolved. Germline V lookup: CDR1 MNHEY, CDR2 SMNVEV (reference sequence). V was shortened by 7 bases and J by 0 bases, with 10 bases between the two germline ends. The CDR3 runs 15 residues.